The 18 T cell receptor beta chains listed next were all sequenced from one sample in a study of PD-1 blockade in classical Hodgkin lymphoma. Sequencing used immunoSEQ multiplex PCR; TCRdb keeps in-frame clones, though not all of them. The table includes roughly 40,000 clones, approximately 70% detected once. Relapse after autologous stem cell transplantation occurred in every patient, and brentuximab vedotin exposure varied. The source was peripheral blood mononuclear cells (PBMCs), collected at baseline. The receptors come from a human donor with classical Hodgkin lymphoma.

The V call is TRBV4-2, the J call TRBJ2-7, with 9 bases that match TRBD2. Germline assignment: CDR1 LGHNA and CDR2 YNFKEQ. V dropped 7 bases and J dropped 3; count of bases not matched to a gene: 10. This CDR3 has 15 residues. The CDR3 is CASTPGTSILYEQYF. The DNA for the CDR3 is TGTGCCAGCACCCCCGGGACTAGCATACTCTACGAGCAGTACTTC.

This chain joins TRBV6-5 and TRBJ2-7, with D perhaps matching TRBD1 (7 bases). CDR1 is MNHEY and CDR2 is SVGAGI in the germline V gene. The V end lost 5 bases, the J end lost 4 bases, and 15 bases lay between the germline ends. This CDR3 region has 14 residues. CDR3 in DNA: TGTGCCAGCAGTCCCGGGCAGGGGGGATACGAGCAGTACTTC. This gives the protein CASSPGQGGYEQYF.

The table lists this clone with a few counts. The chain combines TRBV7-8 with TRBJ1-2; D is possibly TRBD1 (5 bases). The CDR3 consists of 15 residues. Germline lookup yields CDR1 SGHVS and CDR2 FQNEAQ. The V end lost 1 base, the J end lost 6 bases, and 15 bases lay between the germline ends. CDR3 sequence reads: CASSLGIGREDGYTF. CDR3 coding DNA: TGTGCCAGCAGCTTAGGGATCGGCAGGGAGGATGGCTACACCTTC.

This CDR3 reads CATPGLAFWGANVLTF. In DNA, the CDR3 is TGTGCCACCCCGGGACTAGCTTTTTGGGGGGCCAACGTCCTGACTTTC. The rearrangement links TRBV27 to TRBJ2-6; the match to TRBD2 covers 9 bases. The length of the CDR3 is 16 residues. The V gene end was trimmed by 10 bases and the J gene end by 4 bases; junction bases not matched to a gene: 11. Germline V CDR1 and CDR2: MNHEY, SMNVEV (reference sequence).

The rearrangement links TRBV28 to TRBJ2-3; D remains unclear. The V gene's germline CDR1 is MDHEN and CDR2 SYDVKM. The CDR3 has 16 amino acids. Deletions cut 4 bases from V and 2 bases from J, with 16 bases between. The CDR3 sequence is CASSSELERYTDTQYF. CDR3 nucleotides: TGTGCCAGCAGTTCAGAACTGGAGAGATACACAGATACGCAGTATTTT.

The chain uses TRBV10-3 and TRBJ2-5; D unclear. V was cut by 8 bases and J by 2 bases, with 9 bases left in between. From germline, CDR1 is ENHRY and CDR2 SYGVKD. This CDR3 has 12 amino acids. The CDR3 DNA reads TGTGCCATCGGCCAAGGGCAAGAGACCCAGTACTTC. Encoded protein: CAIGQGQETQYF.

V is TRBV5-8 and J is TRBJ1-5; D call uncertain. This CDR3 has 14 residues. Germline V gives CDR1 SGHTS, CDR2 YDEGEE. V was pared by 3 bases and J by 5 bases, with 12 bases between. The DNA for the CDR3 is TGTGCCAGCAGCTCATACGGGAGAGATCAGCCCCAGCATTTT. Its protein product is CASSSYGRDQPQHF.

This chain joins TRBV29-1 and TRBJ2-7; 7 bases agree with TRBD2. The CDR3 totals 14 residues. Trimming cost V 4 bases and J 4 bases; bases outside gene matches: 10. Germline assignment: CDR1 SQVTM and CDR2 ANQGSEA. CDR3 protein: CSVATGGSEYEQYF. The CDR3 DNA sequence: TGCAGCGTTGCGACGGGCGGGAGTGAGTACGAGCAGTACTTC.

This chain links TRBV5-6 with TRBJ1-1; 8 bases are shared with TRBD1. The CDR3 spans 14 residues. After removal of 4 bases from V and 5 bases from J, the junction contained 7 bases not matched to a gene. From germline, CDR1 is SGHDT and CDR2 YYEEEE. This chain's CDR3 is CASSRDRGSTEAFF. CDR3 in DNA: TGTGCCAGCAGCCGTGACAGGGGTTCGACTGAAGCTTTCTTT.

This chain uses TRBV19 with TRBJ1-3; D is undetermined. V was clipped by 3 bases and J by 4 bases, with 10 bases between them. The CDR3 sequence is 14 residues long. The germline CDR1 and CDR2 sequences are LNHDA and SQIVND (reference sequence). The CDR3 protein is CASSIVAGGNTIYF. The CDR3 DNA reads as TGTGCCAGTAGTATCGTGGCGGGGGGAAACACCATATATTTT.

This chain uses TRBV5-1 with TRBJ1-2; D is ambiguous. The CDR3 length is 14 residues. The germline V gene encodes CDR1 SGHRS and CDR2 YFSETQ. V was pared by 4 bases and J by 7 bases, with 17 bases between. CDR3 residues: CASSADQPGVGYTF. The CDR3, as DNA: TGCGCCAGCAGCGCTGACCAACCCGGGGTTGGCTACACCTTC.

The V and J genes are TRBV11-2 and TRBJ2-7, with 7 bases fitting TRBD1. The CDR3 has 16 residues. V was clipped by 4 bases and J by 9 bases; unmatched bases: 18. Germline CDR1 is SGHAT and CDR2 is FQNNGV. This CDR3 reads CASSSVSGGRLVGQYF. The CDR3, as DNA: TGTGCCAGCAGCTCGGTTTCAGGGGGTAGGTTGGTGGGGCAGTACTTC.

This chain connects TRBV19 to TRBJ1-2; 10 bases are shared with TRBD1. There are 13 residues in the CDR3. Germline CDR1 reads LNHDA; CDR2 reads SQIVND (reference sequence). The V and J ends lost 7 bases and 9 bases, in that order; junction bases with no gene match: 8. The CDR3: CASKPGTGDSYTF. The CDR3 DNA reads TGTGCCAGTAAACCCGGGACAGGGGATAGCTACACCTTC.

The rearrangement links TRBV7-3 to TRBJ2-5; D is perhaps TRBD2 (6 bases). Germline CDR1 reads SGHTA; CDR2 reads FQGTGA. CDR3 size: 15 residues. V lost 3 bases, J lost 4 bases, and 15 bases lay in between. This CDR3 is CASSFGGARGETQYF. The CDR3 DNA is TGTGCCAGCAGCTTCGGCGGGGCAAGGGGAGAGACCCAGTACTTC. The full variable domain, in which reference TRBV7-3 and TRBJ2-5 provide the parts outside the CDR3, is GAGVSQTPSNKVTEKGKYVELRCDPISGHTALYWYRQSLGQGPEFLIYFQGTGAADDSGLPNDRFFAVRPEGSVSTLKIQRTERGDSAVYLCASSFGGARGETQYFGPGTRLLVL.

This chain connects TRBV28 to TRBJ2-1; D may match TRBD1 or TRBD2 (5 bases each). V shed 6 bases and J shed 3 bases, with 12 bases lying between them. Germline V CDR1 and CDR2: MDHEN, SYDVKM. This CDR3 has 14 amino acids. Here the CDR3 reads CASRPGPNYNEQFF. As DNA, the CDR3 is TGTGCCAGCAGGCCGGGACCGAACTACAATGAGCAGTTCTTC.

V gene TRBV29-1 combines with J gene TRBJ2-7; 9 nucleotides agree with TRBD2. CDR3 length: 13 residues. V shed 2 bases and J 4 bases; nucleotides not matched to a gene: 3. The germline gives CDR1 SQVTM, CDR2 ANQGSEA. CDR3 region: CSVETSGSYEQYF. In nucleotides, the CDR3 is TGCAGCGTTGAAACTAGCGGGTCGTACGAGCAGTACTTC.

The chain couples TRBV6-6 to TRBJ2-7; D not resolved. This CDR3 contains 16 residues. Trimming stripped 0 bases from V and 3 bases from J, with 15 bases between. The germline V gene has CDR1 MNHNY and CDR2 SVGAGI (reference sequence). For the CDR3, the DNA is TGTGCCAGCAGTTACTCGAGGTTCTTGGGCAACTACGAGCAGTACTTC. This gives the protein CASSYSRFLGNYEQYF.

The chain combines TRBV11-2 with TRBJ1-1; the D is unclear. V lost 0 bases and J 1 base, leaving 18 bases between the germline ends. CDR1 SGHAT and CDR2 FQNNGV come from the germline V gene. The CDR3 is made up of 18 amino acids. CDR3 residues: CASSLDRRDRVGNTEAFF. For the CDR3, the DNA is TGTGCCAGCAGCTTAGATCGTCGGGATAGGGTGGGGAACACTGAAGCTTTCTTT. The whole variable domain, filled in from reference TRBV11-2 and TRBJ1-1, reads EAGVAQSPRYKIIEKRQSVAFWCNPISGHATLYWYQQILGQGPKLLIQFQNNGVVDDSQLPKDRFSAERLKGVDSTLKIQPAKLEDSAVYLCASSLDRRDRVGNTEAFFGQGTRLTVV.